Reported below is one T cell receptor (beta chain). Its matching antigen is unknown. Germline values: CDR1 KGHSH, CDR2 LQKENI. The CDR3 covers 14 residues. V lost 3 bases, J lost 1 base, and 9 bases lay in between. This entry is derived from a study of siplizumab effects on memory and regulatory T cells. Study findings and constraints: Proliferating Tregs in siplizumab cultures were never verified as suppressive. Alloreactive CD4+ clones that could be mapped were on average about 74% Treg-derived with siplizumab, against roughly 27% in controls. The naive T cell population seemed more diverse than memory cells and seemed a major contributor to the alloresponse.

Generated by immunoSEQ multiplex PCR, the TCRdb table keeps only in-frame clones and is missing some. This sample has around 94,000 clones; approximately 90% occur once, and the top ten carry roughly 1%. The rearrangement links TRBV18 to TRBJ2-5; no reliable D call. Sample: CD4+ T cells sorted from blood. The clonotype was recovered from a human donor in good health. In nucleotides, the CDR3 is TGTGCCAGCTCACCTCGGACGGTCCAAGAGACCCAGTACTTC. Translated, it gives CASSPRTVQETQYF.